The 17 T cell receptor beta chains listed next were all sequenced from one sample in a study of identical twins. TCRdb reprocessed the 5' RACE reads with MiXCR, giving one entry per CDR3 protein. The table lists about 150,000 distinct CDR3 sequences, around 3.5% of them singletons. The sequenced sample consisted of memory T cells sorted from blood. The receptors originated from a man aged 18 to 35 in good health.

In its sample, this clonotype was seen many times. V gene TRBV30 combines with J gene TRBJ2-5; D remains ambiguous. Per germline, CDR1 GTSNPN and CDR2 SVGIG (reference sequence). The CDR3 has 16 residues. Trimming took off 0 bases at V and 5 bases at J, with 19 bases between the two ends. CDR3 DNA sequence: TGTGCCTGGAGTGTAAGGAATTCCCCCACCCGGGAGACCCAGTACTTC. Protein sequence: CAWSVRNSPTRETQYF.

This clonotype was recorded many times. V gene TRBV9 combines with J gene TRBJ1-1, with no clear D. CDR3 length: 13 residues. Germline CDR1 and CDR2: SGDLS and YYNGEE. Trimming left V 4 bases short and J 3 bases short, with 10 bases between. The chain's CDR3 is CASSLGADTEAFF. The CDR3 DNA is TGTGCCAGCAGCCTAGGAGCCGACACTGAAGCTTTCTTT.

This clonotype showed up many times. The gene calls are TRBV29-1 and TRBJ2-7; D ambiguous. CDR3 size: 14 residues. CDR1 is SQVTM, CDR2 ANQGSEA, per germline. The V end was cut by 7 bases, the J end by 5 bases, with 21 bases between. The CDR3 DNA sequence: TGCAGCGGAACTGACCCGGGCCGTGCGGACGAGCAGTACTTC. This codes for CSGTDPGRADEQYF.

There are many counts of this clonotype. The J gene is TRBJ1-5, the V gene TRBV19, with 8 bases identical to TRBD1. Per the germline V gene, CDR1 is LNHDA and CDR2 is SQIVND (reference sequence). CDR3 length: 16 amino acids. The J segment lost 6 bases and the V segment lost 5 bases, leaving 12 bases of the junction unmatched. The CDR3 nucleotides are TGTGCCAGTAGTGCGTACAGGGGGTCGGGGGGTCAGCCCCAGCATTTT. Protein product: CASSAYRGSGGQPQHF.

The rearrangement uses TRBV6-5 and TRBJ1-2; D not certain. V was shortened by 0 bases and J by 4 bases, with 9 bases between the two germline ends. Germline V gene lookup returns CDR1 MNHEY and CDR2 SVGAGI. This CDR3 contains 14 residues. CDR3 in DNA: TGTGCCAGCAGTTACTCGATCGTGGCCTATGGCTACACCTTC. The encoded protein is CASSYSIVAYGYTF.

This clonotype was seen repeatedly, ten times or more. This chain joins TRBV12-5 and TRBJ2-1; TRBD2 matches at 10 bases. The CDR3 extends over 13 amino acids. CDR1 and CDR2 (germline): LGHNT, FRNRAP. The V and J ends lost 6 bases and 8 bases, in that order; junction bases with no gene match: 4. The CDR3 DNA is TGTGCTAGTGGACTAGCGGGAAGTCATGAGCAGTTCTTC. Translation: CASGLAGSHEQFF.

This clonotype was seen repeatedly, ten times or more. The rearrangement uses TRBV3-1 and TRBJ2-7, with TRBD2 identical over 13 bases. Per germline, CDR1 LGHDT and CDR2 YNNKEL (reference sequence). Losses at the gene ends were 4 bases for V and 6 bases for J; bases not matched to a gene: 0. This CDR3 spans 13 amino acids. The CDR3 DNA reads TGTGCCAGCAGCCGGACTAGCGGGAGCGAGCAGTACGTC. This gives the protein CASSRTSGSEQYV.

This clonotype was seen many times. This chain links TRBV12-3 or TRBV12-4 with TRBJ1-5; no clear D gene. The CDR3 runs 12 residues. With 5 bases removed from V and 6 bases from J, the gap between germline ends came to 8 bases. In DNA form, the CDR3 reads TGTGCCAGCAGTCTACCCCCTCAGCCCCAGCATTTT. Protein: CASSLPPQPQHF.

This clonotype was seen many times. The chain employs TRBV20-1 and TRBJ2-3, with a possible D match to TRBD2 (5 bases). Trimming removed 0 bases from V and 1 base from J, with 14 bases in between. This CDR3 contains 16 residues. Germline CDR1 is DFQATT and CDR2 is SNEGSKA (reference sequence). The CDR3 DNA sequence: TGCAGTGCTAGAGATATACGGGATACGGGCACAGATACGCAGTATTTT. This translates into CSARDIRDTGTDTQYF.

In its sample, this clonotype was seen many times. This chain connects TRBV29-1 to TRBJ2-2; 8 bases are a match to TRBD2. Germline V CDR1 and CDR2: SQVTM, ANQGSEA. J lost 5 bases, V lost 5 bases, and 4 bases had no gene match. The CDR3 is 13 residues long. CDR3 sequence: CSVTGRGTGELFF. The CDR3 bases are TGCAGCGTTACCGGGAGGGGGACCGGGGAGCTGTTTTTT.

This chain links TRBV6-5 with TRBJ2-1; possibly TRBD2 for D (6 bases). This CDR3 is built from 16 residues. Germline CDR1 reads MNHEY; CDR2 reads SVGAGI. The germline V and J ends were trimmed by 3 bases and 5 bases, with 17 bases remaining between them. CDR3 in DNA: TGTGCCAGCAGTTATCTGGAGGGATTTTCTGACAATGAGCAGTTCTTC. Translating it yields CASSYLEGFSDNEQFF.

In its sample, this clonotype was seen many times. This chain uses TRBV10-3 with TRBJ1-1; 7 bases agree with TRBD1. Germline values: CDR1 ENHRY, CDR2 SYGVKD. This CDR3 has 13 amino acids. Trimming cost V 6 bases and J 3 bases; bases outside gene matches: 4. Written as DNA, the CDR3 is TGTGCCATCAGAGGGACAGCGGACACTGAAGCTTTCTTT. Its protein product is CAIRGTADTEAFF.

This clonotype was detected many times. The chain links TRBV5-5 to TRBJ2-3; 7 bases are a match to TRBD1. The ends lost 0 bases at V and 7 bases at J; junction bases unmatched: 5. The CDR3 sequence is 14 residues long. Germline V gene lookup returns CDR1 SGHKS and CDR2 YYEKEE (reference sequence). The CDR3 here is CASSLVQGENTQYF. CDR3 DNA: TGTGCCAGCAGCTTGGTTCAGGGGGAAAATACGCAGTATTTT.

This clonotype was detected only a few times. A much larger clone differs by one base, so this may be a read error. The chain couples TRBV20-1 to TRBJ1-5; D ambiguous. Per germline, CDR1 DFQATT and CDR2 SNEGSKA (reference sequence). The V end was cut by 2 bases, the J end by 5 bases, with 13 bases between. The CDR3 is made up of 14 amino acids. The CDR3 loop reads CSARRYQCHQPQHF. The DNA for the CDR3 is TGCAGTGCTAGAAGGTATCAGTGTCATCAGCCCCAGCATTTT.

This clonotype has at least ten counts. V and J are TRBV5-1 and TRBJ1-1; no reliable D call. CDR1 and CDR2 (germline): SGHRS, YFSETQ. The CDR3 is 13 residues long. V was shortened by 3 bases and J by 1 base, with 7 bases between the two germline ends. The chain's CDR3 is CASSSPGNTEAFF. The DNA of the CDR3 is TGCGCCAGCAGCTCCCCGGGGAACACTGAAGCTTTCTTT.

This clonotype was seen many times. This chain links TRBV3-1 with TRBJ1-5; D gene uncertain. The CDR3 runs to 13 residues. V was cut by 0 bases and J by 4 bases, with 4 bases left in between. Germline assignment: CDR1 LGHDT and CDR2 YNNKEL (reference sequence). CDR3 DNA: TGTGCCAGCAGCCAAGATGGGAATCAGCCCCAGCATTTT. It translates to CASSQDGNQPQHF.

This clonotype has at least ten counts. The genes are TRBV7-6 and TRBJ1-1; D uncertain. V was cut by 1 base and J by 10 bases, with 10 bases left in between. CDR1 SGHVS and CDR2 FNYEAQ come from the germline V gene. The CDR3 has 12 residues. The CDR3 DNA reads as TGTGCCAGCAGCTTAGAGGGAAAGGTAGCTTTCTTT. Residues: CASSLEGKVAFF.